This TCR beta chain was captured by sequencing in a study of T cell responses to AZD1222 COVID-19 vaccine. Libraries were prepared by immunoSEQ multiplex PCR; TCRdb keeps only in-frame clonotypes and omits some of them. Here the sample spans 90,000 to 130,000 clones, more than 90% being singletons. About this clone itself: At one boundary the junction diverges from the germline segment, which might be a read error.

The germline gives CDR1 SSHAT, CDR2 FNYEAQ (reference sequence). The CDR3 runs 13 residues. This clonotype was obtained from an adult who received the AZD1222 COVID-19 vaccine. This rearrangement joins TRBV7-7 to TRBJ2-2; a possible D gene is TRBD1 (6 bases). Here the sequenced sample was peripheral blood, taken 28 days after the second AZD1222 dose. The CDR3 DNA follows: TGTGCTAGCAGCTTAGGGGGTACCGGGGAGCTGTTTTTT. As protein: CASSLGGTGELFF.